The rows below give T cell receptor beta chains drawn from one sample of a study of CD8 T cells in ankylosing spondylitis. TCRdb re-derived calls from the 5' RACE reads in MiXCR, one entry per CDR3 protein. The sample lists about 88,000 distinct CDR3 sequences; 27% were seen once. Sequenced input: blood, either unsorted or a sorted T cell fraction (not recorded which). These receptors were collected from a male donor with ankylosing spondylitis or in good health (not recorded which). CDR3s include the opening cysteine and the closing phenylalanine or tryptophan.

V gene: TRBV19; J gene: TRBJ1-1; CDR3 protein: CASSIRRTGPMNTEAFF
V gene: TRBV29-1; J gene: TRBJ1-5; CDR3 protein: CSVAADAYGNQPQHF
V gene: TRBV19; J gene: TRBJ2-1; CDR3 protein: CASSILDTGPNEQFF
V gene: TRBV5-1; J gene: TRBJ2-7; CDR3 protein: CASSEDWSSYEQYF
V gene: TRBV20-1; J gene: TRBJ1-5; CDR3 protein: CSADPGQGFQPQHF
V gene: TRBV7-9; J gene: TRBJ2-5; CDR3 protein: CASSLAYEETQYF
V gene: TRBV18; J gene: TRBJ2-7; CDR3 protein: CASSPISGEQYF
V gene: TRBV18; J gene: TRBJ2-3; CDR3 protein: CASSPQGASGTDTQYF
V gene: TRBV7-8; J gene: TRBJ1-5; CDR3 protein: CASSPIGNQPQHF
V gene: TRBV29-1; J gene: TRBJ2-3; CDR3 protein: CSVEGRDPITDTQYF
V gene: TRBV7-8; J gene: TRBJ1-2; CDR3 protein: CASSLEGAYGYTF
V gene: TRBV5-1; J gene: TRBJ2-1; CDR3 protein: CASSLQDTSSYNEQFF
V gene: TRBV7-9; J gene: TRBJ2-3; CDR3 protein: CASSFSGNADTQYF
V gene: TRBV6-5; J gene: TRBJ1-2; CDR3 protein: CASSPGQGRYTF
V gene: TRBV5-5; J gene: TRBJ1-6; CDR3 protein: CASSFEPSPKSPLHF
V gene: TRBV5-1; J gene: TRBJ2-5; CDR3 protein: CASSYSGGPGKETQYF
V gene: TRBV5-1; J gene: TRBJ2-5; CDR3 protein: CASSIGQKQETQYF
V gene: TRBV20-1; J gene: TRBJ1-1; CDR3 protein: CSTQGNTEAFF
V gene: TRBV20-1; J gene: TRBJ1-4; CDR3 protein: CSAQGGQSTNEKLFF
V gene: TRBV12-3/TRBV12-4; J gene: TRBJ1-1; CDR3 protein: CASSQRQGRSTEAFF
V gene: TRBV5-6; J gene: TRBJ1-1; CDR3 protein: CASSLYGLGTELNTEAFF
V gene: TRBV29-1; J gene: TRBJ2-2; CDR3 protein: CSVEGVTGELFF
V gene: TRBV12-3/TRBV12-4; J gene: TRBJ2-5; CDR3 protein: CASSPTRVRLTQYF
V gene: TRBV29-1; J gene: TRBJ2-2; CDR3 protein: CSVGQGAGGELFF
V gene: TRBV7-9; J gene: TRBJ1-4; CDR3 protein: CASSLTTGHEKLFF
V gene: TRBV20-1; J gene: TRBJ1-1; CDR3 protein: CSAKILGTEAFF
V gene: TRBV5-1; J gene: TRBJ1-1; CDR3 protein: CASRGIMNTEAFF
V gene: TRBV24-1; J gene: TRBJ2-2; CDR3 protein: CATSDPGLAGTGELFF
V gene: TRBV5-1; J gene: TRBJ2-4; CDR3 protein: CASSLGQWKNIQYF
V gene: TRBV29-1; J gene: TRBJ1-2; CDR3 protein: CSVARGATYGYTF
V gene: TRBV7-6; J gene: TRBJ1-1; CDR3 protein: CASSLPTGGNTEAFF
V gene: TRBV2; J gene: TRBJ1-2; CDR3 protein: CASSPDRDLWGYTF
V gene: TRBV20-1; J gene: TRBJ2-1; CDR3 protein: CSASSGRAYNEQFF
V gene: TRBV5-5; J gene: TRBJ2-5; CDR3 protein: CASSLVDEQETQYF
V gene: TRBV7-9; J gene: TRBJ2-5; CDR3 protein: CASSSFRASLETQYF
V gene: TRBV5-1; J gene: TRBJ1-1; CDR3 protein: CASYDRGYTEAFF
V gene: TRBV20-1; J gene: TRBJ2-3; CDR3 protein: CSAPAGGRGSADTQYF
V gene: TRBV12-3/TRBV12-4; J gene: TRBJ2-5; CDR3 protein: CASSSLTESAAAQYF
V gene: TRBV11-2; J gene: TRBJ2-1; CDR3 protein: CASSPDRVASQWFF
V gene: TRBV5-1; J gene: TRBJ2-5; CDR3 protein: CASSLEDGLETQYF
V gene: TRBV7-9; J gene: TRBJ2-2; CDR3 protein: CASRPGQANTGELFF
V gene: TRBV20-1; J gene: TRBJ2-1; CDR3 protein: CSARRRGTEAYNEQFF
V gene: TRBV10-3; J gene: TRBJ2-1; CDR3 protein: CASSTSGDGNEQFF
V gene: TRBV19; J gene: TRBJ2-3; CDR3 protein: CASSSTGLGTDTQYF
V gene: TRBV29-1; J gene: TRBJ2-7; CDR3 protein: CSVMGGRGFDEQYF
V gene: TRBV20-1; J gene: TRBJ2-5; CDR3 protein: CSAPTSGGKETQYF